This T cell receptor beta chain was obtained from a study of T cells in Graves' hyperthyroidism and ophthalmopathy. This clonotype was detected ten times or more. V lost 5 bases and J lost 4, with 9 bases in between. Germline-derived CDR1 and CDR2 are LGHDT and YNNKEL (reference sequence). CDR3 length: 12 residues. Template material for amplifying TCR beta CDR3 regions consisted of RNA transcripts. Researchers ran a first-round RT-PCR on the TCR CDR3 using the HTBI primer set. One entry per CDR3 protein, called by TCRdb with MiXCR from the multiplex PCR reads. The data contain a few hundred thousand distinct CDR3 sequences, around an eighth of them singletons.

The sample consisted of blood. The sequence was collected from a woman younger than 30 with Graves' hyperthyroidism. J is TRBJ2-7 and V is TRBV3-1; D possibly matches TRBD1 or TRBD2 (5 bases each). CDR3 loop: CASSRGVYEQYF. The CDR3 DNA reads as TGTGCCAGCAGCAGAGGGGTTTACGAGCAGTACTTC.